This entry is about one T cell receptor beta chain. No antigen is known for it. This sample is drawn from a study of OX40 agonist ivuxolimab in advanced cancers. The repertoire was sequenced with immunoSEQ multiplex PCR; TCRdb's copy has only in-frame clones and lacks some. This sample has more than 60,000 clones, with around 89% found just once. The study, taken as a whole, reports: Both CD4+ and CD8+ T cell populations in blood had undergone clonal expansion by week 6 at 0.1 to 3.0 mg/kg.

The CDR3 runs 17 residues. Per germline, CDR1 ENHRY and CDR2 SYGVKD. Trimming at V came to 2 bases and at J to 5 bases, leaving 10 bases not matched to a gene. This rearrangement joins TRBV10-3 to TRBJ2-3; 10 bases match TRBD2. The source is an adult with an advanced solid tumor such as melanoma, head and neck, liver or kidney cancer. The input for sequencing was CD4+ or CD8+ T cells sorted from blood, taken in a trial of the OX40 agonist ivuxolimab. The chain's CDR3 is CAISEGGLAGGRDTQYF. The CDR3 nucleotides read TGTGCCATCAGTGAGGGGGGCTTAGCGGGAGGTCGAGATACGCAGTATTTT.